Listed here are 3 T cell receptor beta chains from one sample, sequenced in a study of blood T cell repertoires in COVID-19. Only in-frame clones appear in the TCRdb table, and some are missing; sequencing was by immunoSEQ multiplex PCR. The sample shows roughly 220,000 clones, 80% to 85% of them seen only once. Sequencing was performed on PBMCs or T cells enriched from blood (not recorded which). The source of these receptors is a woman aged 40 to 55 who had recovered from COVID-19.

The CDR3 region is CASSIRGGKTEAFF. CDR3 DNA: TGTGCCAGTAGTATAAGGGGAGGGAAGACTGAAGCTTTCTTT. This rearrangement joins TRBV19 to TRBJ1-1; possible D gene TRBD1, 5 bases. Germline CDR1 and CDR2: LNHDA and SQIVND (reference sequence). The CDR3 has 14 amino acids. Between the trimmed V and J ends, which lost 2 bases and 5 bases, there was a span of 12 bases.

V and J are TRBV11-1 and TRBJ2-7, with 13 bases that match TRBD2. V dropped 6 bases and J dropped 4; count of bases not matched to a gene: 6. CDR3 length: 15 amino acids. The germline CDR1 and CDR2 sequences are SGHAT and FQDESV (reference sequence). CDR3: CASSRGLAGVYEQYF. CDR3 sequence (DNA): TGTGCCAGCAGTAGAGGACTAGCGGGAGTGTACGAGCAGTACTTC.

This clone was counted between two and nine times. V usage is TRBV6-6 and J usage is TRBJ1-1, with D possibly TRBD1 on 5 matching bases. CDR1 and CDR2 (germline): MNHNY, SVGAGI (reference sequence). The V end was cut by 6 bases, the J end by 5 bases, with 13 bases between. This CDR3 is 13 amino acids long. DNA of the CDR3: TGTGCCAGCAGCCCTGACAGCGGGACTGAAGCTTTCTTT. It specifies CASSPDSGTEAFF.